In its sample, the clone carrying this TCR beta chain was seen once. What it binds is not known. This record belongs to a study of OX40 agonist ivuxolimab in advanced cancers. As for the study in general: Patients were dosed intravenously with ivuxolimab at 0.01 to 10 mg/kg every 2 weeks. Head and neck, renal cell, melanoma or hepatocellular carcinoma were the cancers that dose-escalation patients had. Study-wide results and limits: The antigens recognized by the expanded peripheral T cells, that is their antigen specificity, were not determined. Clonal expansion among partial responders at 0.1-3.0 mg/kg ranked near the lowest.

Germline lookup yields CDR1 SGHAT and CDR2 FQNNGV. This CDR3 has 15 amino acids. Repertoires were generated with immunoSEQ multiplex PCR, while TCRdb's copy carries only in-frame clones and drops some. The data contain tens of thousands of clones, about 90% of them singletons. The starting material was CD4+ or CD8+ T cells sorted from blood, obtained in a trial of the OX40 agonist ivuxolimab. This chain connects TRBV11-2 to TRBJ2-5; possibly TRBD1 for D (6 bases). The J call may be in error: the DNA end matches TRBJ2-7 better. The receptor comes from an adult with an advanced solid tumor such as melanoma, head and neck, liver or kidney cancer. The CDR3 bases are TGTGCCAGCAGCCGACCGGACAGTGGGAAGTACGAGCAGTACTTC. Translation gives CASSRPDSGKYEQYF.